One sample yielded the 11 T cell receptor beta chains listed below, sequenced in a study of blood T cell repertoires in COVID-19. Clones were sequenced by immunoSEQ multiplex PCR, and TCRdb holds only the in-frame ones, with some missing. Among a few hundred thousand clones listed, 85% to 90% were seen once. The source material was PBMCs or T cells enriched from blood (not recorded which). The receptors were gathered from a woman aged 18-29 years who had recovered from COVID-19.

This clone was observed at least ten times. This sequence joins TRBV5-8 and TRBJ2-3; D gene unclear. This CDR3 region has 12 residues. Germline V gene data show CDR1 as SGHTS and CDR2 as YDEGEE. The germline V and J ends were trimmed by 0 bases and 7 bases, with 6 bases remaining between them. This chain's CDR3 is CASSLGANTQYF. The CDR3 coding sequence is TGTGCCAGCAGCTTGGGGGCCAATACGCAGTATTTT.

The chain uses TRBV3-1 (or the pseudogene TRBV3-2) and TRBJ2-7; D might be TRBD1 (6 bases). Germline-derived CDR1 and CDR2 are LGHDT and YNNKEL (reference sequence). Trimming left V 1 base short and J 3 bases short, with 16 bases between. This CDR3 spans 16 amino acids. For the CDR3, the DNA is TGTGCCAGCAGCCAAGTTGGGGGCAGACCTTTCTACGAGCAGTACTTC. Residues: CASSQVGGRPFYEQYF.

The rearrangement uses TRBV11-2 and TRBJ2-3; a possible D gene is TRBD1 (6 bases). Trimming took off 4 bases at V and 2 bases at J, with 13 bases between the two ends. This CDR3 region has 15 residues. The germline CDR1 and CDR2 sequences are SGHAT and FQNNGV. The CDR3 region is CASSSSGQPTDTQYF. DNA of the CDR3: TGTGCCAGCAGCTCCTCAGGACAGCCCACAGATACGCAGTATTTT.

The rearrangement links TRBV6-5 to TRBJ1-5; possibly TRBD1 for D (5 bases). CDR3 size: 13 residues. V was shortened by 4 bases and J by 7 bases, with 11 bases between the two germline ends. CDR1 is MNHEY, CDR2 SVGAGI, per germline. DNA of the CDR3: TGTGCCAGCAGTTCCGCCAGGGAACAGCCCCAGCATTTT. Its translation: CASSSAREQPQHF.

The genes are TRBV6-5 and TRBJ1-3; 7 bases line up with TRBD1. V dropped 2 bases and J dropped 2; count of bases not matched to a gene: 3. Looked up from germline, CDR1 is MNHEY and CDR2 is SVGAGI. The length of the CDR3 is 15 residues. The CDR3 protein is CASSYAGTAGNTIYF. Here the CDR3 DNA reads TGTGCCAGCAGTTACGCCGGGACAGCTGGAAACACCATATATTTT.

CDR3 in amino acids: CASSSSSGGTPYNEQFF. For the CDR3, the DNA is TGTGCCAGCAGCTCCTCTAGCGGGGGGACCCCCTACAATGAGCAGTTCTTC. The rearrangement uses TRBV7-6 and TRBJ2-1, with 11 nucleotides matching TRBD2. Trimming at V came to 4 bases and at J to 2 bases, leaving 7 bases not matched to a gene. The germline CDR1 and CDR2 sequences are SGHVS and FNYEAQ. This CDR3 comprises 17 residues.

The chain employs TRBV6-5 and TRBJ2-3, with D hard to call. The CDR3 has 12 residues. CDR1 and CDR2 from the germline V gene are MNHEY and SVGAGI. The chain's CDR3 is CAVAGNTDTQYF. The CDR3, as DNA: TGTGCAGTCGCCGGTAACACAGATACGCAGTATTTT.

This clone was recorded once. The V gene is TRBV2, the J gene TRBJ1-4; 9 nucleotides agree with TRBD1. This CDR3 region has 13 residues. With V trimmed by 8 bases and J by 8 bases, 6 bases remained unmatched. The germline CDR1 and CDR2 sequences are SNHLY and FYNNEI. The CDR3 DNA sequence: TGTGCCAGCGCACAGGGGGCGGGGGAAAAACTGTTTTTT. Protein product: CASAQGAGEKLFF. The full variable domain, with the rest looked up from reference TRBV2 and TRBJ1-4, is EPEVTQTPSHQVTQMGQEVILRCVPISNHLYFYWYRQILGQKVEFLVSFYNNEISEKSEIFDDQFSVERPDGSNFTLKIRSTKLEDSAMYFCASAQGAGEKLFFGSGTQLSVL.

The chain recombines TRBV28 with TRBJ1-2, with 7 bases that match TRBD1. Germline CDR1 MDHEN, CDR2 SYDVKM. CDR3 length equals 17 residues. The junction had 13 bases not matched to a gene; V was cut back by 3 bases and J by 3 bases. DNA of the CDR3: TGTGCCAGCAGTTTTTGGGGTTGGGACAGCTTTGACTATGGCTACACCTTC. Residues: CASSFWGWDSFDYGYTF.

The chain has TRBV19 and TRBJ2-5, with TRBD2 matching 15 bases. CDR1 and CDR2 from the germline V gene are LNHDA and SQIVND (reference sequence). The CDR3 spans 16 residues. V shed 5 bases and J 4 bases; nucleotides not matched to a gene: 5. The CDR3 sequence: CASSVGTSGRLETQYF. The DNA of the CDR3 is TGTGCCAGTAGTGTGGGGACTAGCGGGAGGTTAGAGACCCAGTACTTC.

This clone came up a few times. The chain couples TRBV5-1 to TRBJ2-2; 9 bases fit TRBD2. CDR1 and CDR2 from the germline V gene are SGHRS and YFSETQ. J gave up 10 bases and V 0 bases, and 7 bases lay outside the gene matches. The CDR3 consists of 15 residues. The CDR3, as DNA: TGCGCCAGCAGCTTGGATTCCCAGCGGGGGGTGGAGCTGTTTTTT. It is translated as CASSLDSQRGVELFF.